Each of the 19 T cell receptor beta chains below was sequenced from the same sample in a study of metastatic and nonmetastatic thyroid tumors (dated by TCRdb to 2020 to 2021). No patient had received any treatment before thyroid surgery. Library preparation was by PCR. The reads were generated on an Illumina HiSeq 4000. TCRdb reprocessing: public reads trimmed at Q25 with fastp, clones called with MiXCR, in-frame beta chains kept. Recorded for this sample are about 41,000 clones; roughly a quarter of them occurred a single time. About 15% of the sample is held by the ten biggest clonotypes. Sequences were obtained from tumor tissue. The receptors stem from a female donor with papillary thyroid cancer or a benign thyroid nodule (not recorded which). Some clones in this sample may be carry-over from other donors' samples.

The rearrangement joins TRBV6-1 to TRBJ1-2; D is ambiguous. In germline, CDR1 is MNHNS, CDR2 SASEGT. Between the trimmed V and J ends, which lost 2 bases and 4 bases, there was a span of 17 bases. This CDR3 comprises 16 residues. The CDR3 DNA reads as TGTGCCAGCAGTGAATCCTCGGCAGGCGCCCCCTATGGCTACACCTTC. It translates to CASSESSAGAPYGYTF.

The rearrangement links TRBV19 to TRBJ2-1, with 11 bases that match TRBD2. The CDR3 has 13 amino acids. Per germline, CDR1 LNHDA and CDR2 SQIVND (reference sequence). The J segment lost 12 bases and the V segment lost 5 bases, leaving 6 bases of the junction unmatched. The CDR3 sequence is CASSHGTSGAQFF. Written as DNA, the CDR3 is TGTGCCAGTAGTCATGGGACTAGCGGTGCGCAGTTCTTC.

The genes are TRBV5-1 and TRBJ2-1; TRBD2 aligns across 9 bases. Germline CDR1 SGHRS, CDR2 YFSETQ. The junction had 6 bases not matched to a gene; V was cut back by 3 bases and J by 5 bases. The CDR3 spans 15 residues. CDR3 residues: CASSYSGSRNNEQFF. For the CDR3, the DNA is TGCGCCAGCAGCTATAGCGGGAGTAGGAACAATGAGCAGTTCTTC.

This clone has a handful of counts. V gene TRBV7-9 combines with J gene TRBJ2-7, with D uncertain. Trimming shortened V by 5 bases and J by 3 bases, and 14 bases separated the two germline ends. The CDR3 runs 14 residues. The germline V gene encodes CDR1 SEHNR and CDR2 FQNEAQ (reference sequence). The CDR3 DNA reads TGTGCCAGCAGCCCCTCCACGGGTGGCTACGAGCAGTACTTC. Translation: CASSPSTGGYEQYF. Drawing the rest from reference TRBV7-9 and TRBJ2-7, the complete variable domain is DTGVSQNPRHKITKRGQNVTFRCDPISEHNRLYWYRQTLGQGPEFLTYFQNEAQLEKSRLLSDRFSAERPKGSFSTLEIQRTEQGDSAMYLCASSPSTGGYEQYFGPGTRLTVT.

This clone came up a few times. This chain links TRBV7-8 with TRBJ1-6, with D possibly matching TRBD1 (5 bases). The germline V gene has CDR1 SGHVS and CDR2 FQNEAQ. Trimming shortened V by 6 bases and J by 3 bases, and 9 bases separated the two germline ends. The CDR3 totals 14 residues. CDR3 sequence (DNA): TGTGCCAGCAGGACAGACATCTATAATTCACCCCTCCACTTT. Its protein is CASRTDIYNSPLHF. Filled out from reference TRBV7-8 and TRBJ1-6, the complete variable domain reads GAGVSQSPRYKVAKRGQDVALRCDPISGHVSLFWYQQALGQGPEFLTYFQNEAQLDKSGLPSDRFFAERPEGSVSTLKIQRTQQEDSAVYLCASRTDIYNSPLHFGNGTRLTVT.

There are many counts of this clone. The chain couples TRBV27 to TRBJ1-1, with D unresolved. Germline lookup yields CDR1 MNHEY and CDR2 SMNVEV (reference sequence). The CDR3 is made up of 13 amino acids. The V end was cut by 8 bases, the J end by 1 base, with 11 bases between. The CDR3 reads CASFTPSNTEAFF. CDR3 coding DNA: TGTGCCAGCTTTACACCATCGAACACTGAAGCTTTCTTT.

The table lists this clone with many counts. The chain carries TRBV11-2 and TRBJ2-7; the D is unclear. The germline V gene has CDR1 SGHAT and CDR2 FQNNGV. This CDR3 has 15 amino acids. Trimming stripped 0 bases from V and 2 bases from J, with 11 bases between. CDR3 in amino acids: CASSLDSPPTYEQYF. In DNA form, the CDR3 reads TGTGCCAGCAGCTTAGACTCCCCTCCCACCTACGAGCAGTACTTC.

The CDR3 spells CASMNHQYEQYF. In DNA, the CDR3 is TGTGCCAGCATGAACCACCAATACGAGCAGTACTTC. The V and J genes are TRBV6-1 and TRBJ2-7; D unresolved. This CDR3 has 12 amino acids. V lost 7 bases, J lost 4 bases, and 11 bases lay in between. The germline V gene encodes CDR1 MNHNS and CDR2 SASEGT.

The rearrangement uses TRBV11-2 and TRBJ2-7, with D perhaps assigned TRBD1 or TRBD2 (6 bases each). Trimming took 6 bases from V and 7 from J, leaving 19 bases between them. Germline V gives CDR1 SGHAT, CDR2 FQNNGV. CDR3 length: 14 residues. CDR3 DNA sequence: TGTGCCAGCAGGCGGGACAAGGGATTTGGGGAGCAGTACTTC. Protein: CASRRDKGFGEQYF.

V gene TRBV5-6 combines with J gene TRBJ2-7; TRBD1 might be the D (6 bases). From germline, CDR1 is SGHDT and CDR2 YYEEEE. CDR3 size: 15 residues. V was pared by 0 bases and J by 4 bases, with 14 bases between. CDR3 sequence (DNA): TGTGCCAGCAGCTTGGAAGGGGGAGCGTGGTACGAGCAGTACTTC. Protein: CASSLEGGAWYEQYF.

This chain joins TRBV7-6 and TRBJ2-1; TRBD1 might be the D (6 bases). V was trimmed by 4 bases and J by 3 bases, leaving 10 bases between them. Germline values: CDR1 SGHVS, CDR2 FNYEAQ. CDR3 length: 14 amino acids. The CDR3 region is CASSSTGFYNEQFF. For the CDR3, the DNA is TGTGCCAGCAGCTCGACAGGCTTCTACAATGAGCAGTTCTTC.

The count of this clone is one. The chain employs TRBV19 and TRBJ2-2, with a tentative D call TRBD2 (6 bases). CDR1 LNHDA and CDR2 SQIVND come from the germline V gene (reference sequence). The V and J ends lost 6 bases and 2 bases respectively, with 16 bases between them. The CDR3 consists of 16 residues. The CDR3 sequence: CASRGRGTLNTGELFF. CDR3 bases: TGTGCCAGTAGAGGGAGAGGGACTCTTAACACCGGGGAGCTGTTTTTT.

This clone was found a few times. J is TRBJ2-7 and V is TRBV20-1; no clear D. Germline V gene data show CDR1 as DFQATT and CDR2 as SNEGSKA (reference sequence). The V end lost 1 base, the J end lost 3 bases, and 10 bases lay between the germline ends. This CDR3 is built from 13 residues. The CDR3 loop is CSARGESDYEQYF. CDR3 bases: TGCAGTGCTAGAGGGGAATCGGACTACGAGCAGTACTTC.

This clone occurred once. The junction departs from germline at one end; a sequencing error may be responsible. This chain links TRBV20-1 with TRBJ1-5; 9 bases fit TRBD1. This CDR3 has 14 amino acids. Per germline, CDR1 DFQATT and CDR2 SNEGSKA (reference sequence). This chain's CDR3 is CSARSGTGIQPQNF. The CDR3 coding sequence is TGCAGTGCTAGATCCGGGACAGGGATTCAGCCCCAGAATTTT.

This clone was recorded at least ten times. DNA of the CDR3: TGTGCCAGCAGCTTAGGTGGGGATACGCAGTATTTT. This sequence encodes CASSLGGDTQYF. This sequence joins TRBV11-2 and TRBJ2-3; no clear D gene. Germline loops: CDR1 SGHAT, CDR2 FQNNGV. Deletions cut 1 base from V and 6 bases from J, with 5 bases between. The CDR3 spans 12 residues.

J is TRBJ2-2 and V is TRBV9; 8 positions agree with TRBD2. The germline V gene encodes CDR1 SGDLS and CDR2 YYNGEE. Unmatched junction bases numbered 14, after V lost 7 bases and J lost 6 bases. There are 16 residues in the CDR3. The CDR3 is CASSFQTSVKSGELFF. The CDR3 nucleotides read TGTGCCAGCTCGTTCCAGACTAGCGTCAAGTCCGGGGAGCTGTTTTTT.

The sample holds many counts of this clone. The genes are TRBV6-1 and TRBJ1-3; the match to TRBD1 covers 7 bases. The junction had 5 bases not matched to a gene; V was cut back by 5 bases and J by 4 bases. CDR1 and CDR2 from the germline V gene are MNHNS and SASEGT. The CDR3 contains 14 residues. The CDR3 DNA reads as TGTGCCAGCAGTCAGACAGGGAGCGGAAACACCATATATTTT. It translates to CASSQTGSGNTIYF.

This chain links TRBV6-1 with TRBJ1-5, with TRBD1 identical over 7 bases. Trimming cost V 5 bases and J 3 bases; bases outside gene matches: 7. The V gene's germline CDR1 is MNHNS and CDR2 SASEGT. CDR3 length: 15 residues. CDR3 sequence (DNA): TGTGCCAGCAGTCCCCGACAGGGAAACAATCAGCCCCAGCATTTT. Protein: CASSPRQGNNQPQHF.

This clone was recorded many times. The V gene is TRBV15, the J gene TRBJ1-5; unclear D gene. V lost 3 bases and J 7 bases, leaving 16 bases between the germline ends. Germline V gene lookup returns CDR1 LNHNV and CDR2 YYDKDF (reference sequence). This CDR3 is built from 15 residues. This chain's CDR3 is CATSRALGSRQPQHF. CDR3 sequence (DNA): TGTGCCACCAGCAGGGCTCTAGGGTCGAGGCAGCCCCAGCATTTT.